This record covers a single T cell receptor (beta chain). Profiling relied on immunoSEQ multiplex PCR, and the TCRdb table lists in-frame clones only, not all of them. The data contain 550,000 to 600,000 clones, roughly 98% of them singletons. As defined, naive CD8 cells were CD45RO-negative and positively selected for CCR7, with terminally differentiated effector memory CD45RA+ cells excluded. Healthy HIV-negative adults with no recent acute infections or vaccinations were recruited as donors. The data stem from a study of shared clonotypes between healthy human individuals. The CDR3 consists of 15 residues. The V gene lost 1 base and the J gene lost 1 base, with 10 bases spanning the gap. Germline V gives CDR1 SNHLY, CDR2 FYNNEI.

Sequenced input: naive CD8+ T cells sorted from blood. This chain connects TRBV2 to TRBJ1-1; the D gene is possibly TRBD1 (5 bases). The origin of this receptor is a man aged 25-40 years in good health. As DNA, the CDR3 is TGTGCCAGCAGTGAAGTGGGCAGGGAGAACACTGAAGCTTTCTTT. It yields the protein CASSEVGRENTEAFF.